This T cell receptor (beta chain) was sequenced during a study of T cells in Graves' hyperthyroidism and ophthalmopathy (dated by TCRdb to the late 2010s). For the wider study: To identify distinguishing TCR V-J signatures, a discovery cohort of roughly 100 patients was used, comprising 43 with Graves' ophthalmopathy and around 60 with stable Graves' hyperthyroidism. Prospective prediction of ophthalmopathy was tested in an independent validation cohort of some 20 hyperthyroidism patients and 15 to 17 patients who later progressed to ophthalmopathy. The approximately 98 discovery patients were randomly divided into training and test sets at a 7:3 ratio. After blood sampling, hyperthyroidism patients were treated with methimazole at a starting dose of 30 mg daily, and ophthalmopathy patients were treated with high-dose intravenous methylprednisolone. The study also compared thyroid tissue and blood T-cell repertoires from 6 or 7 Graves' hyperthyroidism patients. The paper describes TCR Vbeta CDR3 sequencing of more than 120 peripheral blood samples, made up of 43 ophthalmopathy patients, around 78 hyperthyroidism patients and approximately 17 progressor patients.

Patients with uncontrolled infections, other autoimmune diseases, pregnancy or lactation were excluded. Diagnoses were based on clinical symptoms, serum thyroxine and TRAb, thyroid ultrasound and orbital computed tomography. Trizol reagent was used to extract total RNA, and RNA quality was then checked on an Agilent 2100 Bioanalyzer. General study outcomes and caveats: Most expanded thyroid clonotypes (frequency above 0.001) were also detected in blood, suggesting blood repertoires may reflect thyroid immune responses. In cross-validation, a model built on a 13 V-J signature told ophthalmopathy apart from stable hyperthyroidism with 87.88% sensitivity and approximately 84% specificity, and in testing the same model reached 80%/75%. In validation, progression to ophthalmopathy was predicted by the model with 70% to 71% sensitivity and 72% to 85% specificity, a median of approximately 6.5 months before onset. Sample size was not statistically predetermined, and investigators were not blinded to group allocation.

A word on this clonotype: Its antigen specificity is not known. No much larger clone is present one base from it, and per-base qualities are unavailable.

TCR beta CDR3 regions were amplified from RNA transcripts. The TCR CDR3 was subjected to a first round of RT-PCR using the HTBI primer set and the Qiagen OneStep RT-PCR kit. Libraries were constructed in a second round of multiplex PCR, after which size selection and purification were performed. Libraries were sequenced paired-end with 100 bp reads on an Illumina HiSeq2000. The authors' analysis ran thus. Raw data were processed with SOAPnuke, discarding reads with adapters, uncalled bases, mean Phred below 15, or no exact constant-primer or identifier match. COPE v1.2.5 was used to merge the high-quality paired reads, and each unique nucleotide sequence was defined as a clonotype. MiTCR v1.1 was used to align the clonotypes against IMGT TRBV, TRBD and TRBJ reference segments. Analysis was restricted to V-J combinations with a frequency above 0.0001, which covered 98% to 99.2% of repertoires. The TCS score was defined as the ratio of F50 (clonal expansion) to E x V (chaos), calculated using BLOSUM62-based TCRdist between CDR3 peptides within each V-J. Welch's t-statistics and random forest reduced roughly 500 V-J features to 13, which were used in a naive Bayes classifier (R e1071). Thyroid-blood repertoire similarity was quantified with the Morisita-Horn index. The public reads were run again by TCRdb, first through fastp at Q25 and then through MiXCR, and only productive beta chains were kept. Records with the same CDR3 protein are collapsed into one entry carrying the most frequent genes and DNA. V and J calls and clone size were set by TCRdb, not the authors. The sample profile shows hundreds of thousands of distinct CDR3 sequences; about 45% of them were found once. The top ten clones comprise 7% to 7.5% of the sample.

Reading from cysteine to phenylalanine, the CDR3 counts 17 amino acids. Only the CDR3 region is kept as DNA, spanning 51 bases read in frame from base 1. CDR1 and CDR2, per the germline V gene (reference sequence), are SEHNR and FQNEAQ. V is pruned by 3 bases and J by 6 bases, leaving 13 bases of the junction without a gene match. The TCR sequence derives from an adult man with Graves' disease, either hyperthyroidism or ophthalmopathy (not recorded which). Rearrangement joined TRBV7-9 to TRBJ2-7; TRBD1 matches 11 bases in the middle. The sequencing sample was made of peripheral blood or thyroid tissue (not recorded which). This receptor carries the CDR3 CASSFRDRGLTTGEQYF. The DNA sequence is TGTGCCAGCAGCTTCCGGGACAGGGGGTTGACTACTGGCGAGCAGTACTTC.